The clone carrying this TCR beta chain was counted only a few times. The data were taken from a study of T cells after yellow fever vaccination. TCRdb analysed the 5' RACE reads with MiXCR anew, one entry per CDR3 protein. This table holds some 320,000 distinct CDR3 sequences, roughly 3.9% found once. The CDR3 consists of 16 residues. Germline V gene data show CDR1 as MNHEY and CDR2 as SVGEGT. The V gene end was trimmed by 4 bases and the J gene end by 4 bases; junction bases not matched to a gene: 7. The clonotype was recovered from a young man who received the YFV17D yellow fever vaccine. Material: PBMCs, obtained 5 days after the yellow fever booster vaccination. The chain uses TRBV6-2 or TRBV6-3 and TRBJ2-7, with 13 positions matching TRBD2. The CDR3 reads CASSSFGTSGAYEQYF. In nucleotides, the CDR3 is TGTGCCAGCAGTTCGTTCGGGACTAGCGGGGCGTACGAGCAGTACTTC.